This entry lists 25 T cell receptor beta chains sequenced from one sample in a study of T-cell memory formation after mild COVID-19. TCRdb redid the calling of the 5' RACE reads with MiXCR, one entry per CDR3 protein. In the table there are tens of thousands of distinct CDR3 sequences, approximately 21% of which are singletons. The sequenced sample was PBMCs or a T cell subset sorted from them (not recorded which). Every receptor here comes from an adult who had mild COVID-19 (a few samples of this study predate the infection). Cell type and time point are not known.

Many counts were recorded for this clonotype. The J gene is TRBJ2-6, the V gene TRBV7-6; a possible D gene is TRBD1 (5 bases). Trimming pared 5 bases from V and 10 bases from J, leaving 12 bases between. Germline-derived CDR1 and CDR2 are SGHVS and FNYEAQ. The length of the CDR3 is 13 residues. As DNA, the CDR3 is TGTGCCAGCAGCCAATCACAGGATAACGTCCTGACTTTC. As protein: CASSQSQDNVLTF.

In this sample, this clonotype turned up many times. The chain has TRBV3-1 and TRBJ2-1, with D uncertain. CDR3 length: 15 residues. Per germline, CDR1 LGHDT and CDR2 YNNKEL (reference sequence). The V gene lost 2 bases and the J gene lost 5 bases, with 13 bases spanning the gap. The CDR3: CASSQLEKGHNEQFF. The CDR3 DNA follows: TGTGCCAGCAGCCAATTAGAAAAAGGGCACAATGAGCAGTTCTTC.

This clonotype has a count of ten or more. The gene calls are TRBV7-9 and TRBJ2-3; the D gene could be TRBD1 or TRBD2 (6 bases each). The CDR3 totals 15 residues. Germline V gene lookup returns CDR1 SEHNR and CDR2 FQNEAQ (reference sequence). V was clipped by 7 bases and J by 2 bases, with 16 bases between them. The CDR3 reads CASKMEGVNTDTQYF. The CDR3 DNA reads TGTGCCAGCAAGATGGAGGGGGTGAACACAGATACGCAGTATTTT.

This clonotype has a count of ten or more. The rearrangement uses TRBV4-2 and TRBJ2-2; D remains unclear. The CDR3 covers 16 residues. Germline V gene data show CDR1 as LGHNA and CDR2 as YNFKEQ. With 1 base removed from V and 1 base from J, the gap between germline ends came to 10 bases. The CDR3 loop is CASSQGDSRNTGELFF. DNA of the CDR3: TGTGCCAGCAGCCAAGGGGATAGCAGGAACACCGGGGAGCTGTTTTTT.

This clonotype appeared many times. The chain recombines TRBV27 with TRBJ2-7; 12 nucleotides match TRBD1. CDR1 is MNHEY and CDR2 is SMNVEV in the germline V gene (reference sequence). CDR3 size: 15 residues. J lost 7 bases, V lost 4 bases, and 8 bases had no gene match. In nucleotides, the CDR3 is TGTGCCAGCAGTTCCCCGGGACAGGGGGCTTGGGAGCAGTACTTC. Translation: CASSSPGQGAWEQYF.

This clonotype was observed a single time. The chain is built from TRBV12-3 or TRBV12-4 and TRBJ2-7, with D hard to call. The CDR3 runs to 12 residues. The germline V and J ends were trimmed by 4 bases and 4 bases, with 8 bases remaining between them. CDR3 bases: TGTGCCAGCAGTTCGATGGGGTACGAGCAGTACTTC. Translating it yields CASSSMGYEQYF.

The V gene is TRBV7-9, the J gene TRBJ1-5; 10 nucleotides line up with TRBD1. The CDR3 contains 15 residues. Germline lookup yields CDR1 SEHNR and CDR2 FQNEAQ (reference sequence). V dropped 4 bases and J dropped 7; count of bases not matched to a gene: 7. The CDR3 reads CASSSWTGGFQPQHF. The CDR3 nucleotides are TGTGCCAGCAGCTCATGGACAGGGGGGTTCCAGCCCCAGCATTTT.

The V call is TRBV5-1, the J call TRBJ1-1; D unresolved. V dropped 5 bases and J dropped 8 bases, with 10 bases sitting between them. Germline-derived CDR1 and CDR2 are SGHRS and YFSETQ. CDR3 length equals 11 residues. Here the CDR3 DNA reads TGCGCCAGCAGGTCCGAAGCGGAAGCTTTCTTT. It specifies CASRSEAEAFF.

The chain has TRBV29-1 and TRBJ1-2, with D hard to call. This CDR3 contains 14 residues. The V gene lost 4 bases and the J gene lost 3 bases, with 15 bases spanning the gap. Germline CDR1 SQVTM, CDR2 ANQGSEA. The CDR3 loop is CSVVSEKAYYGYTF. CDR3 bases: TGCAGCGTTGTAAGCGAGAAGGCGTACTATGGCTACACCTTC.

This clonotype occurred a few times. The chain employs TRBV29-1 and TRBJ1-1, with D unclear. This CDR3 comprises 10 residues. CDR1 is SQVTM and CDR2 is ANQGSEA in the germline V gene. The V end lost 5 bases, the J end lost 10 bases, and 11 bases lay between the germline ends. CDR3 region: CSVLLWGAFF. The CDR3 DNA reads as TGCAGCGTTCTGCTCTGGGGAGCTTTCTTT. The whole variable domain, filled in from reference TRBV29-1 and TRBJ1-1, reads SAVISQKPSRDICQRGTSLTIQCQVDSQVTMMFWYRQQPGQSLTLIATANQGSEATYESGFVIDKFPISRPNLTFSTLTVSNMSPEDSSIYLCSVLLWGAFFGQGTRLTVV.

V usage is TRBV30 and J usage is TRBJ2-1; D may match TRBD1 or TRBD2 (5 bases each). CDR3 length: 19 residues. Trimming removed 2 bases from V and 5 bases from J, with 28 bases in between. From germline, CDR1 is GTSNPN and CDR2 SVGIG (reference sequence). The CDR3 DNA is TGTGCCTGGAGTCCGACGCGTGTTGAGCCGGGACGGATAGACAATGAGCAGTTCTTC. Its translation: CAWSPTRVEPGRIDNEQFF.

At least ten counts were recorded for this clonotype. The chain employs TRBV20-1 and TRBJ1-2; D may be TRBD1 (5 bases). V was pared by 7 bases and J by 6 bases, with 15 bases between. This CDR3 comprises 12 residues. Germline V CDR1 and CDR2: DFQATT, SNEGSKA (reference sequence). CDR3: CSVRDGFNGYTF. In DNA form, the CDR3 reads TGCAGTGTCAGGGACGGCTTTAATGGCTACACCTTC.

The V and J genes are TRBV7-9 and TRBJ1-3; D uncertain. V dropped 1 base and J dropped 5 bases, with 0 bases sitting between them. This CDR3 has 11 residues. Germline CDR1 and CDR2: SEHNR and FQNEAQ (reference sequence). CDR3 in amino acids: CASSLGNTIYF. The CDR3 DNA reads as TGTGCCAGCAGCTTAGGAAACACCATATATTTT.

This clonotype appeared a few times. For the CDR3, the DNA is TGTGCCTGGTCAATGGGGGGTCCGAGAAACAATCAGCCCCAGCATTTT. This translates into CAWSMGGPRNNQPQHF. V and J are TRBV30 and TRBJ1-5, with a possible D match to TRBD1 (5 bases). Trimming shortened V by 5 bases and J by 3 bases, and 20 bases separated the two germline ends. The CDR3 is made up of 16 amino acids. Germline-derived CDR1 and CDR2 are GTSNPN and SVGIG (reference sequence).

This clonotype was found many times. V usage is TRBV18 and J usage is TRBJ1-1, with D unclear. This CDR3 has 14 amino acids. Germline CDR1 reads KGHSH; CDR2 reads LQKENI. With 2 bases removed from V and 4 bases from J, the gap between germline ends came to 11 bases. CDR3 sequence: CASSPSPALTEAFF. The DNA for the CDR3 is TGTGCCAGCTCACCATCCCCTGCCCTCACTGAAGCTTTCTTT.

Ten or more counts support this clonotype. The chain joins TRBV7-3 to TRBJ2-5, with D possibly being TRBD2 (6 bases). The germline V gene encodes CDR1 SGHTA and CDR2 FQGTGA. The CDR3 is made up of 13 amino acids. Trimming took off 6 bases at V and 1 base at J, with 9 bases between the two ends. DNA of the CDR3: TGTGCCAGCAGTCGCGGGGTCCAAGAGACCCAGTACTTC. Translated, it gives CASSRGVQETQYF. The entire variable domain, with the rest obtained from reference TRBV7-3 and TRBJ2-5, is as follows: GAGVSQTPSNKVTEKGKYVELRCDPISGHTALYWYRQSLGQGPEFLIYFQGTGAADDSGLPNDRFFAVRPEGSVSTLKIQRTERGDSAVYLCASSRGVQETQYFGPGTRLLVL.

Ten or more counts support this clonotype. The rearrangement uses TRBV30 and TRBJ2-1; possibly TRBD1 or TRBD2 for D (6 bases each). V was trimmed by 3 bases and J by 10 bases, leaving 13 bases between them. Germline V gives CDR1 GTSNPN, CDR2 SVGIG (reference sequence). The CDR3 covers 12 residues. The CDR3 spells CAWRSEGGEQFF. As DNA, the CDR3 is TGTGCCTGGAGGAGTGAGGGGGGAGAGCAGTTCTTC.

This clonotype was recorded many times. Here the CDR3 reads CASRQPSNTEAFF. CDR3 in DNA: TGTGCCAGCAGGCAGCCTAGTAACACTGAAGCTTTCTTT. The chain has TRBV6-6 and TRBJ1-1; D is undetermined. V was pared by 6 bases and J by 2 bases, with 10 bases between. Germline V CDR1 and CDR2: MNHNY, SVGAGI (reference sequence). The CDR3 spans 13 residues.

The V call is TRBV5-5, the J call TRBJ2-1; 12 bases agree with TRBD2. The trim removed 5 bases at V and 9 bases at J, leaving 3 bases unmatched. The V gene's germline CDR1 is SGHKS and CDR2 YYEKEE (reference sequence). CDR3 length: 13 residues. The chain's CDR3 is CASSRTSGTEQFF. The CDR3 nucleotides read TGTGCCAGCAGTCGGACTAGCGGGACTGAGCAGTTCTTC. Variable domain in full (rest from reference TRBV5-5 and TRBJ2-1): DAGVTQSPTHLIKTRGQQVTLRCSPISGHKSVSWYQQVLGQGPQFIFQYYEKEERGRGNFPDRFSARQFPNYSSELNVNALLLGDSALYLCASSRTSGTEQFFGPGTRLTVL.

This clonotype was seen a few times. CDR3 sequence (DNA): TGTGCCAGCAGCGCGGGACTAGCGGGAGGATTTCGAGAGACCCAGTACTTC. It codes for CASSAGLAGGFRETQYF. V gene TRBV7-2 combines with J gene TRBJ2-5, with 15 nucleotides matching TRBD2. The CDR3 consists of 17 residues. Germline values: CDR1 SGHTA, CDR2 FQGNSA. The ends lost 5 bases at V and 4 bases at J; junction bases unmatched: 8.

This clonotype was recorded at least ten times. CDR3 residues: CASILGTGGYGYTF. The CDR3 nucleotides are TGTGCCAGCATCCTTGGGACAGGAGGCTATGGCTACACCTTC. The J gene is TRBJ1-2, the V gene TRBV12-3 or TRBV12-4, with 8 bases matching TRBD1. V lost 7 bases to trimming and J lost 4 bases; unmatched junction nucleotides: 8. The CDR3 has 14 residues.

This sequence joins TRBV4-2 and TRBJ2-1, with TRBD1 matching 11 bases. J was trimmed by 7 bases and V by 4 bases; bases with no gene match: 3. This CDR3 has 14 residues. Germline V gene lookup returns CDR1 LGHNA and CDR2 YNFKEQ. The DNA of the CDR3 is TGTGCCAGCAGCCTCGGGACAGGGGGTAATGAGCAGTTCTTC. The encoded protein is CASSLGTGGNEQFF.

The chain has TRBV7-2 and TRBJ2-7, with D perhaps TRBD2 (6 bases). V dropped 3 bases and J dropped 5 bases, with 17 bases sitting between them. Germline CDR1 SGHTA, CDR2 FQGNSA. The CDR3 loop spans 15 amino acids. Here the CDR3 reads CASSLGVLAGDEQYF. CDR3 DNA: TGTGCCAGCAGCTTGGGTGTACTAGCTGGGGACGAGCAGTACTTC.

The table lists this clonotype with many counts. V gene TRBV7-9 combines with J gene TRBJ2-3; 11 nucleotides align to TRBD2. The CDR3 loop spans 18 amino acids. V was pared by 2 bases and J by 4 bases, with 11 bases of the junction left unmatched. CDR1 is SEHNR, CDR2 FQNEAQ, per germline (reference sequence). The CDR3 bases are TGTGCCAGCAGCTTACTTAGCGGGGGGGCCAGTTCGCCAGATACGCAGTATTTT. It yields the protein CASSLLSGGASSPDTQYF.

There are many counts of this clonotype. The rearrangement links TRBV3-1 to TRBJ1-6, with D maybe TRBD1 (6 bases). Germline CDR1 LGHDT, CDR2 YNNKEL (reference sequence). V was trimmed by 0 bases and J by 7 bases, leaving 13 bases between them. The CDR3 is made up of 16 amino acids. CDR3 in amino acids: CASSQDGTTPNSPLHF. For the CDR3, the DNA is TGTGCCAGCAGCCAAGATGGGACAACCCCAAATTCACCCCTCCACTTT.